This T cell receptor beta chain was recorded in a study of T cells in Graves' hyperthyroidism and ophthalmopathy. Amplified TCR beta CDR3 regions derived from RNA transcripts. Carried out on the TCR CDR3, a first-round RT-PCR used the HTBI primer set. From the multiplex PCR reads, TCRdb called clonotypes with MiXCR, one entry per CDR3 protein. This table has hundreds of thousands of distinct CDR3 sequences, around 25% appearing once. Sequenced sample: blood. The receptor was isolated from a man aged 50 to 60 with Graves' hyperthyroidism.

CDR3 in amino acids: CASSTRGYNEQFF. CDR3 nucleotides: TGTGCCAGCAGCACCCGGGGTTACAATGAGCAGTTCTTC. The rearrangement uses TRBV5-4 and TRBJ2-1; the D gene is possibly TRBD2 (5 bases). Trimming left V 4 bases short and J 4 bases short, with 9 bases between. This CDR3 contains 13 residues. Germline loops: CDR1 SGHNT, CDR2 YYREEE (reference sequence).